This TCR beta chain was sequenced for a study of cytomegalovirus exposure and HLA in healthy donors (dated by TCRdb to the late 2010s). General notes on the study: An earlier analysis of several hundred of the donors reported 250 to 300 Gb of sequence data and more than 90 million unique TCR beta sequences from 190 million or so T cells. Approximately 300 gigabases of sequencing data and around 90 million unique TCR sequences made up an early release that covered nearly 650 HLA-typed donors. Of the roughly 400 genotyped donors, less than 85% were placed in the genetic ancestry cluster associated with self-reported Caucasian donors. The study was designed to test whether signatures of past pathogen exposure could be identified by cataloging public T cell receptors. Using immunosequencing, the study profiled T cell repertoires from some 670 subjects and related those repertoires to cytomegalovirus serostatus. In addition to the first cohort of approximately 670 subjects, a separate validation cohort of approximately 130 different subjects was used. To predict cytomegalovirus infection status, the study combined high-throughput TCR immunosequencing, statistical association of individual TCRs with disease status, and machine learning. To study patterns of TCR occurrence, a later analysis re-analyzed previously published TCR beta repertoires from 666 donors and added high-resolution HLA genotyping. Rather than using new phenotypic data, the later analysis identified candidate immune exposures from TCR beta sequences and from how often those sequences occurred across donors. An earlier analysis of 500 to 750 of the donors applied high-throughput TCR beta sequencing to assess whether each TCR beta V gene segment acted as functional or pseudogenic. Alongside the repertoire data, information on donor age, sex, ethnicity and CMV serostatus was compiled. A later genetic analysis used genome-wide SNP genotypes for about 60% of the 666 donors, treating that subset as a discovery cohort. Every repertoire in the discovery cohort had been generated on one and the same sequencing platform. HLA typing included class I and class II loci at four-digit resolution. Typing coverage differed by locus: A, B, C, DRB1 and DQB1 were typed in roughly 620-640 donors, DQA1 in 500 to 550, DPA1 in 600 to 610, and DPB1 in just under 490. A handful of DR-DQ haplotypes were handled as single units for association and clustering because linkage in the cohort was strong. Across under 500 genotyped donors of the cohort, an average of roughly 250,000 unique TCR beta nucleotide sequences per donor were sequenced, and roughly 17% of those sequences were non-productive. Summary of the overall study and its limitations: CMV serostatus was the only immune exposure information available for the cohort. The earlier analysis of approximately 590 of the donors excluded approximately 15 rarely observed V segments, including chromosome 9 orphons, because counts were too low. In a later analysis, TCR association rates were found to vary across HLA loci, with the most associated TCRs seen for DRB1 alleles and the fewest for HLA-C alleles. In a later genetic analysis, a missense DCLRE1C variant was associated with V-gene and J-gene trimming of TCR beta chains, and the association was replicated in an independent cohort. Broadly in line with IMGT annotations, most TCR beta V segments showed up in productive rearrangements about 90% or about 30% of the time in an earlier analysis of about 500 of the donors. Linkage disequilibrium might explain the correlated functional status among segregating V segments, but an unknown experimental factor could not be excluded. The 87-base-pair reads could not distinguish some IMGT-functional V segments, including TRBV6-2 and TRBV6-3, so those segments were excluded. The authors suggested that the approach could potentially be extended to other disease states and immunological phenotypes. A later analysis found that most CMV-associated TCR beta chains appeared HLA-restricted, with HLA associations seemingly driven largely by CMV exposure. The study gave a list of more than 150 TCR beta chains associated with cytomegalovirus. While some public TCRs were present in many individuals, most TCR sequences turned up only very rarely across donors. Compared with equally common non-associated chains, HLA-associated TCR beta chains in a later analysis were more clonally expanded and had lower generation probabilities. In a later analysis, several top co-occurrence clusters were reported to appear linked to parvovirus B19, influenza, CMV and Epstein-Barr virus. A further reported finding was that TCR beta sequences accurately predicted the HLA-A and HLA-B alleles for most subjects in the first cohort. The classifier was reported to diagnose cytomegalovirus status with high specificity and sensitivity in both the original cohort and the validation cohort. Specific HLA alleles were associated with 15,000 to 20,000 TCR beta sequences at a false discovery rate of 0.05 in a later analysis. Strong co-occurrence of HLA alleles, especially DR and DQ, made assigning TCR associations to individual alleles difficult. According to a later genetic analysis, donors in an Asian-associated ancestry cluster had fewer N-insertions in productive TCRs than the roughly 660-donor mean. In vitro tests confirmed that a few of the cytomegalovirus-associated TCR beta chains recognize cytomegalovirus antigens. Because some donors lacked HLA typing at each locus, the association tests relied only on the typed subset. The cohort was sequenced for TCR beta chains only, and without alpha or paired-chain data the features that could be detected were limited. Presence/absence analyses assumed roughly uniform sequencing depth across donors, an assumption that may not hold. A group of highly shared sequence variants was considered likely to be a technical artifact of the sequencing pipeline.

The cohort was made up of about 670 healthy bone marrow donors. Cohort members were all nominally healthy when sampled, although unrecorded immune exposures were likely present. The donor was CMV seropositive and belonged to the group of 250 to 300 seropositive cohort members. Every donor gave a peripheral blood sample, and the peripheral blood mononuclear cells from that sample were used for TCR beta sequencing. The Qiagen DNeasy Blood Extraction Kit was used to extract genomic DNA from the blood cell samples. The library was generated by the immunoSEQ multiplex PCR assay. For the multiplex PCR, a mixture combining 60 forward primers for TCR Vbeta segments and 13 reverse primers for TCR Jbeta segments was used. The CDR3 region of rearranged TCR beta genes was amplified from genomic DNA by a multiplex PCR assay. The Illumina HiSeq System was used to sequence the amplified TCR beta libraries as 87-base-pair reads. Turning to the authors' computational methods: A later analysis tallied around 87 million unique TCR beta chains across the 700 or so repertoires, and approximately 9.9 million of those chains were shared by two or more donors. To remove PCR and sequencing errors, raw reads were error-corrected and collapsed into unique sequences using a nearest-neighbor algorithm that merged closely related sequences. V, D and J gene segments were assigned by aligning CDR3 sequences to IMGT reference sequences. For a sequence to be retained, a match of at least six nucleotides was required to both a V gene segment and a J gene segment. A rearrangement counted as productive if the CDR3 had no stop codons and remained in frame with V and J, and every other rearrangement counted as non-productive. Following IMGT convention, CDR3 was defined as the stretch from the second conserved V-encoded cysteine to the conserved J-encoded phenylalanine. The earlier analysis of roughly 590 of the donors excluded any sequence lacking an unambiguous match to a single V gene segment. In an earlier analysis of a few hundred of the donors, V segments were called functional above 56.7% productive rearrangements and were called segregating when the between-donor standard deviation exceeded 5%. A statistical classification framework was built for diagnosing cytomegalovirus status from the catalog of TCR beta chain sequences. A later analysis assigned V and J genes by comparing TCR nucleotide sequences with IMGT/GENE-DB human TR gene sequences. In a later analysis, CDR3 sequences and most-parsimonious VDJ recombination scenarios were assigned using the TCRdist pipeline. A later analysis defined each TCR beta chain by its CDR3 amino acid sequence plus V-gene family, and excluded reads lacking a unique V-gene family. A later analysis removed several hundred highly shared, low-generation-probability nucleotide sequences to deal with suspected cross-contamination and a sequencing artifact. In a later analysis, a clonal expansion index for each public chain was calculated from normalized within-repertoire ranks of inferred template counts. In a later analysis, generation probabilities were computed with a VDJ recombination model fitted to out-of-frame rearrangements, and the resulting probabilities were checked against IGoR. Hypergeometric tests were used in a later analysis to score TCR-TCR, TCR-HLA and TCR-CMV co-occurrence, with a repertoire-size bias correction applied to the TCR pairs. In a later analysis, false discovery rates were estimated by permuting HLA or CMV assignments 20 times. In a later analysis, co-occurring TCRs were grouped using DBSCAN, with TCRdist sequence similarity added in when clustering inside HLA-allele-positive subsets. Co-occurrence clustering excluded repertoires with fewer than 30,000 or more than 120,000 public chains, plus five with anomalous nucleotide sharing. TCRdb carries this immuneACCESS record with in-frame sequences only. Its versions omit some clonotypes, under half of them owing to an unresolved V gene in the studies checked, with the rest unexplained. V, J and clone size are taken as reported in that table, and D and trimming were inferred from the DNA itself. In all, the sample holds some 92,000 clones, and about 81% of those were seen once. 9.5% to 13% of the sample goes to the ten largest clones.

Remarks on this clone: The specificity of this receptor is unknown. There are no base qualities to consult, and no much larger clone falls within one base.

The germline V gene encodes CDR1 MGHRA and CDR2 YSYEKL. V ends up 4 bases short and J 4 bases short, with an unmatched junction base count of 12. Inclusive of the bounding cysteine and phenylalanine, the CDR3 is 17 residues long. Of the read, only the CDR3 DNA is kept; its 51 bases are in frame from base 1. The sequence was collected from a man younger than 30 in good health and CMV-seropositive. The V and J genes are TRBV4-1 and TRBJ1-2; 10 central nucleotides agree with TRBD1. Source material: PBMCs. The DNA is TGCGCCAGCAGCCCACGGGACAGGGGCGTGTTGAGCTATGGCTACACCTTC. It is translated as CASSPRDRGVLSYGYTF.